These 8 T cell receptor beta chains were sequenced from one sample in a study of T cell changes during pregnancy in multiple sclerosis. The method was immunoSEQ multiplex PCR; TCRdb's version includes in-frame clones alone and lacks a portion of them. The table lists around 130,000 clones, about 94% of them singletons. Source: peripheral blood, taken before pregnancy. The receptors shown here come from a female donor with multiple sclerosis, enrolled in a pregnancy study.

This clone appeared once. The J gene is TRBJ2-5, the V gene TRBV5-1; 9 bases are a match to TRBD2. From germline, CDR1 is SGHRS and CDR2 YFSETQ. The CDR3 runs to 17 residues. The junction had 11 bases not matched to a gene; V was cut back by 0 bases and J by 5 bases. As DNA, the CDR3 is TGCGCCAGCAGCTTGGCCCGAGGACTAGCGACCAGGGAGACCCAGTACTTC. Translated: CASSLARGLATRETQYF.

CDR3 nucleotides: TGCGCCAGCAGTGACGGACTAGCAGGAGATACGCAGTATTTT. Its translation: CASSDGLAGDTQYF. The rearrangement joins TRBV10-1 to TRBJ2-3; 8 bases align to TRBD2. The germline CDR1 and CDR2 sequences are WNHNN and SYGVQD (reference sequence). This CDR3 is 14 amino acids long. The J segment lost 5 bases and the V segment lost 3 bases, leaving 4 bases of the junction unmatched.

In its sample, this clone was seen once. The chain links TRBV6-1 to TRBJ2-1; 7 nucleotides line up with TRBD2. The J segment lost 9 bases and the V segment lost 6 bases, leaving 8 bases of the junction unmatched. The CDR3 covers 13 residues. Per the germline V gene, CDR1 is MNHNS and CDR2 is SASEGT. CDR3 region: CASRRTSGGEQFF. Written as DNA, the CDR3 is TGTGCCAGCAGGAGGACTAGTGGCGGTGAGCAGTTCTTC.

This clone appeared a single time. The V gene is TRBV5-5, the J gene TRBJ1-1, with D perhaps TRBD1 (5 bases). CDR3 length equals 14 residues. The V and J ends lost 4 bases and 3 bases respectively, with 13 bases between them. Per germline, CDR1 SGHKS and CDR2 YYEKEE (reference sequence). In DNA, the CDR3 is TGTGCCAGCAGCCTAGGGGTACTGGACACTGAAGCTTTCTTT. It yields the protein CASSLGVLDTEAFF.

This chain uses TRBV30 with TRBJ1-5; TRBD1 is a possible D gene (5 bases). Trimming removed 0 bases from V and 1 base from J, with 7 bases in between. The CDR3 extends over 14 amino acids. Germline CDR1 is GTSNPN and CDR2 is SVGIG (reference sequence). CDR3 coding DNA: TGTGCCTGGAGTGTGGAGGGGAGCAATCAGCCCCAGCATTTT. This sequence encodes CAWSVEGSNQPQHF. Complete variable domain (other parts from reference TRBV30 and TRBJ1-5): SQTIHQWPATLVQPVGSPLSLECTVEGTSNPNLYWYRQAAGRGLQLLFYSVGIGQISSEVPQNLSASRPQDRQFILSSKKLLLSDSGFYLCAWSVEGSNQPQHFGDGTRLSIL.

The chain has TRBV2 and TRBJ1-2; D not certain. Germline V gives CDR1 SNHLY, CDR2 FYNNEI. This CDR3 has 17 amino acids. V was shortened by 0 bases and J by 1 base, with 15 bases between the two germline ends. The CDR3: CASSEARTATLNYGYTF. The CDR3, as DNA: TGTGCCAGCAGTGAAGCGCGTACAGCTACCCTTAACTATGGCTACACCTTC.

V and J are TRBV7-9 and TRBJ1-1; 7 bases align to TRBD1. The CDR3 is 14 residues long. From germline, CDR1 is SEHNR and CDR2 FQNEAQ (reference sequence). Germline trimming cut 5 bases from V and 0 bases from J; bases unmatched to any gene: 3. The CDR3 coding sequence is TGTGCCAGCAGCCTGACAGGGTTGAACACTGAAGCTTTCTTT. Amino acid sequence: CASSLTGLNTEAFF.

The rearrangement joins TRBV25-1 to TRBJ2-1, with 11 bases aligning to TRBD2. The CDR3 is 18 residues long. Germline V lookup: CDR1 MGHDK, CDR2 SYGVNS. V shed 4 bases and J 4 bases; nucleotides not matched to a gene: 12. CDR3 residues: CASSGFTGTSGTYNEQFF. The CDR3 region has the DNA TGTGCCAGCAGTGGATTTACCGGGACTAGCGGAACATACAATGAGCAGTTCTTC.